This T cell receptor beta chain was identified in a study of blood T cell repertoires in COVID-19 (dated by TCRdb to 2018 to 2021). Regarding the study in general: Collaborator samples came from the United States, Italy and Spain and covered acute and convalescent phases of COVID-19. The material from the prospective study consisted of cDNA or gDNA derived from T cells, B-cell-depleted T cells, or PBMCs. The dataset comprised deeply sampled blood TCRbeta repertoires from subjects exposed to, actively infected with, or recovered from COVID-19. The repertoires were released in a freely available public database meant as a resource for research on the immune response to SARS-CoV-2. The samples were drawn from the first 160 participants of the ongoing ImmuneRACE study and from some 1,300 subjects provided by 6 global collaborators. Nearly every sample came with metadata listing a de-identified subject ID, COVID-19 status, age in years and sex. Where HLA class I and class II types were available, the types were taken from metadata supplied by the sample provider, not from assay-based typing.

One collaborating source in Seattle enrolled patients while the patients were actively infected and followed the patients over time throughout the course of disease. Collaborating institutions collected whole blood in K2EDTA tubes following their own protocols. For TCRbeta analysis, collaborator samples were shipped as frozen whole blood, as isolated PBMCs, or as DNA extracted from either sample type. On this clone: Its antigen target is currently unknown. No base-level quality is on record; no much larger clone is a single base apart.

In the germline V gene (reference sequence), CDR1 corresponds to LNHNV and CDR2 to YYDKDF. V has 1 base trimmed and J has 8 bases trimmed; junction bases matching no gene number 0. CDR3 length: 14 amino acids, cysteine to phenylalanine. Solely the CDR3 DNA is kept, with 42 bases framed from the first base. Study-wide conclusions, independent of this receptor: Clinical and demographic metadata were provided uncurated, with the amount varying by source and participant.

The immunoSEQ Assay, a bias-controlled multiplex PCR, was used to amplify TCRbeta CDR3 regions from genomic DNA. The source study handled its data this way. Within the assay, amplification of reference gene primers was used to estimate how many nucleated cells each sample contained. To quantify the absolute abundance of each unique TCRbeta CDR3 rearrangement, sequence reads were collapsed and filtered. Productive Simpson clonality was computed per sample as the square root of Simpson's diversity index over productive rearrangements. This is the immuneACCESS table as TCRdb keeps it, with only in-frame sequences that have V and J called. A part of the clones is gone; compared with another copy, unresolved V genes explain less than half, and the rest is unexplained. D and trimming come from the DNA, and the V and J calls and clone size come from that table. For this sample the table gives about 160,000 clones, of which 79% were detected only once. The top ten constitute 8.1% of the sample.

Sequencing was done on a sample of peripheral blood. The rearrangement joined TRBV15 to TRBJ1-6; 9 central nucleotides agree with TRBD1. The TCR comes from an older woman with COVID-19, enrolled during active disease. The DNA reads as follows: TGTGCCACCAGCAGAGGGGACAGGGATTCACCCCTCCACTTT. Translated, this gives CATSRGDRDSPLHF.